This T cell receptor (beta chain) was recovered during a study of STAT5B mutations in CD4+ large granular lymphocyte leukemia. Generated by immunoSEQ multiplex PCR, the TCRdb table keeps only in-frame clones and is missing some. The data hold tens of thousands of clones, with about two thirds observed a single time. Between the trimmed V and J ends, which lost 5 bases and 1 base, there was a span of 2 bases. The CDR3 covers 11 residues. CDR1 SGHNT and CDR2 YENEEA come from the germline V gene. Sequencing used CD4+ T cells from blood buffy coats. V usage is TRBV11-3 and J usage is TRBJ2-5; D call uncertain. The clonotype was recovered from a human donor in good health. In DNA, the CDR3 is TGTGCCAGCAGCACCCAAGAGACCCAGTACTTC. Residues: CASSTQETQYF.